Listed below are T cell receptor beta chains from one sample, sequenced in a study of identical twins. One entry per CDR3 protein results from TCRdb running MiXCR on the 5' RACE reads. The table records 500,000 to 600,000 distinct CDR3 sequences, 22% of them present only once. The sample was also linked to a second study, of T cells expressing NK-cell markers.

The sequenced material came from CD4+ T cells sorted from blood. These receptors were taken from a woman aged 18-30 years in good health. CDR3s include the opening cysteine and the closing phenylalanine or tryptophan. D genes are given only for firm matches. Part of the rows lack a size; the others show once, few, many or a class for expanded clones.

clone size,V gene,J gene,D gene,CDR3 DNA,CDR3 protein
few,TRBV12-3/TRBV12-4,TRBJ1-1,-,TGTGCCAGCACTCCCGGGCCCATGAACACTGAAGCTTTCTTT,CASTPGPMNTEAFF
-,TRBV6-1,TRBJ1-5,TRBD1,TGTGCCAGCAGCCTCAACGGATGGACAGGGCGCAATCAGCCCCAGCATTTT,CASSLNGWTGRNQPQHF
few,TRBV12-3/TRBV12-4,TRBJ2-2,TRBD1,TGTGCCAGCAGCGACCGCGAACAGGGGATGGTCGGGGAGCTGTTTTTT,CASSDREQGMVGELFF
few,TRBV12-3/TRBV12-4,TRBJ1-1,-,TGTGCCAGCAGCCGTTTACGAGGGGCCACTGAAGCTTTCTTT,CASSRLRGATEAFF
-,TRBV10-2,TRBJ2-2,TRBD2,TGCGCCAGCAGTGAGGGGACTAGCGGGAGGGCCCGGGAGCTGTTTTTT,CASSEGTSGRARELFF
-,TRBV5-1,TRBJ1-1,-,TGCGCCAGCAGCTTGGCGCCGGATCGGAGCACTGAAGCTTTCTTT,CASSLAPDRSTEAFF
-,TRBV2,TRBJ1-2,-,TGTGCCAGCAGTGAAACGCCCACGTATGGCTACACCTTC,CASSETPTYGYTF
-,TRBV5-1,TRBJ2-7,TRBD1,TGCGCCAGCAGCTTGGGGACAGGGGGCGGTGAGCAGTACTTC,CASSLGTGGGEQYF
few,TRBV20-1,TRBJ2-7,-,TGCAGTGCGAGGGTTGGAGGCCCTAAGGTCGAGCAGTACTTC,CSARVGGPKVEQYF
few,TRBV4-3,TRBJ2-1,-,TGCGCCAGCAGCCAAGGCCAGCCCTCCTACAATGAGCAGTTCTTC,CASSQGQPSYNEQFF
-,TRBV12-3/TRBV12-4,TRBJ1-1,TRBD1,TGTGCCAGCAGGCCACAGGGGGGAGGCACTGAAGCTTTCTTT,CASRPQGGGTEAFF
few,TRBV27,TRBJ2-3,-,TGTGCCAGCAGTCAGGGGACGACCCGTACGCAGTATTTT,CASSQGTTRTQYF
-,TRBV7-2,TRBJ1-3,TRBD1,TGTGCCAGCACTGACAGGGTACGCGGTGGAAACACCATATATTTT,CASTDRVRGGNTIYF
few,TRBV5-1,TRBJ2-3,-,TGCGCCACCAACGGGGGGCCAGCGGCAGATACGCAGTATTTT,CATNGGPAADTQYF
-,TRBV2,TRBJ2-2,-,TGTGCCAGCAGAGGTGGGCAGGGAGTCTCGACCGGGGAGCTGTTTTTT,CASRGGQGVSTGELFF
-,TRBV10-1,TRBJ2-7,-,TGCGCCAGCAGGCGGGCAGCGGCTGCCTACGAGCAGTACTTC,CASRRAAAAYEQYF
few,TRBV10-3,TRBJ2-1,TRBD1,TGTGCCATCAGTGAACCGGGACAGGGGATTCATGAGCAGTTCTTC,CAISEPGQGIHEQFF
-,TRBV7-8,TRBJ2-5,-,TGTGCCAGCAGCTTAGCGGGCGAGGGAGGGACCCAGTACTTC,CASSLAGEGGTQYF
few,TRBV7-2,TRBJ2-5,TRBD2,TGTGCCAGCAGCCCCACTAGCGGAAAAGAGACCCAGTACTTC,CASSPTSGKETQYF
-,TRBV20-1,TRBJ1-2,-,TGCAGTGCTAGAGTGTATGGCTACACCTTC,CSARVYGYTF
-,TRBV6-8,TRBJ2-3,-,TGTGCCAGCTTGGAGTTCCCAGATACGCAGTATTTT,CASLEFPDTQYF
-,TRBV24-1,TRBJ1-5,-,TGTGCCACCAGTGATTTGCACCAATTTGGGCCCCAGCATTTT,CATSDLHQFGPQHF
-,TRBV7-2,TRBJ1-1,TRBD1,TGTGCCAGCGGATACAGGGGGGTGACTGAAGCTTTCTTT,CASGYRGVTEAFF
many,TRBV10-3,TRBJ2-7,TRBD2,TGTGCCATCAGTGAAACTCGGACTAGCGGGCTGAACGAGCAGTACTTC,CAISETRTSGLNEQYF
many,TRBV7-2,TRBJ2-1,-,TGTGCCAGCAGCTTAGAGGCGAGCTCCTACAATGAGCAGTTCTTC,CASSLEASSYNEQFF
few,TRBV5-1,TRBJ2-1,-,TGCGCCAGCAGCTTGGGGGACCGCCTCAATGAGCAGTTCTTC,CASSLGDRLNEQFF
few,TRBV5-6,TRBJ1-6,-,TGTGCCAGCAGCTTGGGGGTCGAGAGCTCCTATAATTCACCCCTCCACTTT,CASSLGVESSYNSPLHF
few,TRBV2,TRBJ2-3,TRBD1,TGTGCCAGCAGACAGGACAGGGGCGGCACAGATACGCAGTATTTT,CASRQDRGGTDTQYF
few,TRBV2,TRBJ1-2,-,TGTGCCAGCAACGATCAGGCCACGCGCTACACCTTC,CASNDQATRYTF
-,TRBV29-1,TRBJ2-7,-,TGCAGCGCCACCGCCGGGGGATACGAGCAGTACTTC,CSATAGGYEQYF
many,TRBV20-1,TRBJ1-5,-,TGCAGTGCCCTTAGTCGGCTTAGCAATCAGCCCCAGCATTTT,CSALSRLSNQPQHF
-,TRBV11-2,TRBJ1-6,-,TGTGCCAGCAGCTCGTGGCGAAATTCACCCCTCCACTTT,CASSSWRNSPLHF
-,TRBV7-2,TRBJ2-1,-,TGTGCCAGCAGCCCCCCCGGGACTCCACAGTTCTTC,CASSPPGTPQFF
-,TRBV6-5,TRBJ1-2,-,TGTGCCAGCAGCCAAGGGGATAAAGGCTACACCTTC,CASSQGDKGYTF
-,TRBV6-1,TRBJ2-7,TRBD2,TGTGCCAGCAGGGAGACTAGCGGTACCTACGAGCAGTACTTC,CASRETSGTYEQYF
-,TRBV11-1,TRBJ2-1,-,TGTGCCAGCAGCCTAGGGGCTACTCTCCAGTTCTTC,CASSLGATLQFF
few,TRBV20-1,TRBJ2-7,-,TGCAGTGCGCGCGGAGGGGCCGAGTCGGAGCAGTACTTC,CSARGGAESEQYF
-,TRBV18,TRBJ2-7,-,TGTGCCAGCTCAACCATGGGTCAGTCAAAGGGCGAGCAGTACTTC,CASSTMGQSKGEQYF
-,TRBV7-2,TRBJ2-1,TRBD2,TGTGCCAGCAGCTCTTGGACTAGCGAAGCCTCAGAGCAGTTCTTC,CASSSWTSEASEQFF
few,TRBV6-1,TRBJ2-7,TRBD2,TGTGCCAGCCTTGGACTAGCGGGAGGCTCCTACGAGCAGTACTTC,CASLGLAGGSYEQYF
few,TRBV7-2,TRBJ1-5,-,TGTGCCAGCAGCCCCAGACAAGCTCAGCCCCAGCATTTT,CASSPRQAQPQHF
-,TRBV12-3/TRBV12-4,TRBJ1-6,-,TGTGCCAGCAGTTTGGGAGGGGATGTCTATTCACCCCTCCACTTT,CASSLGGDVYSPLHF
-,TRBV20-1,TRBJ2-5,-,TGCAGTGCTAGAGGGGGCAGGGGCCAAGAGACCCAGTACTTC,CSARGGRGQETQYF
few,TRBV3-1,TRBJ1-1,-,TGTGCCAGCAGCCGGCAGGCAACTGAAGCTTTCTTT,CASSRQATEAFF